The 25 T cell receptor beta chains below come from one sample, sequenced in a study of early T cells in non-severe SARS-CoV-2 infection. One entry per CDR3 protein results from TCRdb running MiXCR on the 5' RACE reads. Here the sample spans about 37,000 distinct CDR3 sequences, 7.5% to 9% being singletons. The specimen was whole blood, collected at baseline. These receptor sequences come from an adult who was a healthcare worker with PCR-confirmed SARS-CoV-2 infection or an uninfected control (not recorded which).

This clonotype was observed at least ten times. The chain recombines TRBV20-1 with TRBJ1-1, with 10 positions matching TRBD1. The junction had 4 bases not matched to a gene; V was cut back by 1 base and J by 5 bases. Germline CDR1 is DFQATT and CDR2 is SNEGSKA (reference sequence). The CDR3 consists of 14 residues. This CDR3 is CSARVGTGETEAFF. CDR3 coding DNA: TGCAGTGCTAGAGTCGGGACAGGGGAGACTGAAGCTTTCTTT.

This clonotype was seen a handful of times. CDR3 in amino acids: CSATEGAAREKLFF. The CDR3 nucleotides read TGCAGTGCCACCGAGGGGGCGGCTCGTGAAAAACTGTTTTTT. The chain is built from TRBV20-1 and TRBJ1-4; 7 bases fit TRBD1. V lost 6 bases, J lost 7 bases, and 11 bases stayed unmatched. CDR1 is DFQATT, CDR2 SNEGSKA, per germline (reference sequence). This CDR3 comprises 14 residues.

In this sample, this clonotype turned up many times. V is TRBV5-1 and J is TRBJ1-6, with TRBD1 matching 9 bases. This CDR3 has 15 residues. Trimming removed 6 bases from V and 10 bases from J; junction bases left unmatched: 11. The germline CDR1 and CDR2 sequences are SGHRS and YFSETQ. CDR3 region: CASKYSGTGPSPLHF. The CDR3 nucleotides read TGCGCCAGCAAATACTCCGGGACAGGGCCATCACCCCTCCACTTT.

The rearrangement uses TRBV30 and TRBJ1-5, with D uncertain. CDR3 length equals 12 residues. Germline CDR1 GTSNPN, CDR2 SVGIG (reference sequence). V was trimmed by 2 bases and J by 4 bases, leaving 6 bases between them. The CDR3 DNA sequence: TGTGCCTGGAGTCCCCCAAATCAGCCCCAGCATTTT. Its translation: CAWSPPNQPQHF. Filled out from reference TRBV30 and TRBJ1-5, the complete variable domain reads SQTIHQWPATLVQPVGSPLSLECTVEGTSNPNLYWYRQAAGRGLQLLFYSVGIGQISSEVPQNLSASRPQDRQFILSSKKLLLSDSGFYLCAWSPPNQPQHFGDGTRLSIL.

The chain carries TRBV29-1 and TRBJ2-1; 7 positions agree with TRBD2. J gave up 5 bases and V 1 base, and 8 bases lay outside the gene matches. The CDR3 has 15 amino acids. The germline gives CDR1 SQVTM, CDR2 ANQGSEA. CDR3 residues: CSVEGEGPGDNEQFF. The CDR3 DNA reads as TGCAGCGTTGAAGGGGAGGGCCCCGGGGACAATGAGCAGTTCTTC.

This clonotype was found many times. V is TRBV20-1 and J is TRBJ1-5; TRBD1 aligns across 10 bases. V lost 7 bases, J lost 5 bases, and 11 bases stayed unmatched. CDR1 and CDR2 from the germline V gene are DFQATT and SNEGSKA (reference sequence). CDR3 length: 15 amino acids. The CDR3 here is CSGGTGEYYDQPQHF. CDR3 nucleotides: TGCAGTGGCGGGACAGGGGAGTATTACGATCAGCCCCAGCATTTT.

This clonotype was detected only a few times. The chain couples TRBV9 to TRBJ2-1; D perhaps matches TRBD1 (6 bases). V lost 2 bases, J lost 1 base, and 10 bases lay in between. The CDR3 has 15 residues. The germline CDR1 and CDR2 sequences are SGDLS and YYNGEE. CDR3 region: CASSVSGVSYNEQFF. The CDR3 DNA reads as TGTGCCAGCAGCGTTTCAGGGGTGTCCTACAATGAGCAGTTCTTC.

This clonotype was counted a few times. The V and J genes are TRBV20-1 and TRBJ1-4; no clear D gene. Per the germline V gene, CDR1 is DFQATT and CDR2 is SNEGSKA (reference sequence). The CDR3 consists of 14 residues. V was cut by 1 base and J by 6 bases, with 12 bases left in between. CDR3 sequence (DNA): TGCAGTGCTAGAGTCCGACTCGCCGATGAAAAACTGTTTTTT. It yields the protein CSARVRLADEKLFF.

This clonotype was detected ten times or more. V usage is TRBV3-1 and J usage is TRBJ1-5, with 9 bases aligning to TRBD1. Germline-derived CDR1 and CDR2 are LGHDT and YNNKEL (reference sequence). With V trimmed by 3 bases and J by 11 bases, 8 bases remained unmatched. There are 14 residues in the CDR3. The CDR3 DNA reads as TGTGCCAGCAGCCATGGACAGGGGATGGGAGCCCAGCATTTT. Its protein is CASSHGQGMGAQHF.

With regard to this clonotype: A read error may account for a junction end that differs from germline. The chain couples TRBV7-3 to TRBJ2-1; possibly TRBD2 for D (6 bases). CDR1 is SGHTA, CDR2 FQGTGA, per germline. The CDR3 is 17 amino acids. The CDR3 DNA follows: TGTGCCAGCAGCCTAACCGGGGGTCGACTGGCTGGGAATGAGCAGTTCTTC. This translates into CASSLTGGRLAGNEQFF.

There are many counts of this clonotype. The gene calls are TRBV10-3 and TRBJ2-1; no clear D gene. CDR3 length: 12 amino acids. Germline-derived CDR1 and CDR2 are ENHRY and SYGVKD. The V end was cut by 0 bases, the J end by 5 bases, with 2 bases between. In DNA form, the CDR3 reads TGTGCCATCAGTGAGTCCGACAATGAGCAGTTCTTC. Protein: CAISESDNEQFF.

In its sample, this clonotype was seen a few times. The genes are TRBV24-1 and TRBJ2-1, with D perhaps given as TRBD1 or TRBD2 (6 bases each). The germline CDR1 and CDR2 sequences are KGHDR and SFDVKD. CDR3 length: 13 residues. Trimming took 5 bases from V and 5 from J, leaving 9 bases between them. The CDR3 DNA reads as TGTGCCACCAGTGTAGGGGGGCACAATGAGCAGTTCTTC. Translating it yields CATSVGGHNEQFF.

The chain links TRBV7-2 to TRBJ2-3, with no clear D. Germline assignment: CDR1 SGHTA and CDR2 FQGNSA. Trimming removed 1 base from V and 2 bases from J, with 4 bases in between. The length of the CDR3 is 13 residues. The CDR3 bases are TGTGCCAGCAGCTTAGGACCCACAGATACGCAGTATTTT. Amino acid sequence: CASSLGPTDTQYF.

CDR3 region: CASRDAPMYNEQFF. The CDR3 nucleotides are TGTGCCAGCAGAGATGCCCCGATGTACAATGAGCAGTTCTTC. The gene calls are TRBV12-3 or TRBV12-4 and TRBJ2-1; unclear D gene. Trimming cost V 6 bases and J 4 bases, with 13 bases left between them. This CDR3 region has 14 residues.

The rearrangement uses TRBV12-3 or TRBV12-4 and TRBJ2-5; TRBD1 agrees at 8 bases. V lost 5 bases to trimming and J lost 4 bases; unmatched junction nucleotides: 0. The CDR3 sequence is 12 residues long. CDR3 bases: TGTGCCAGCAGTCAGGGGGCAGAGACCCAGTACTTC. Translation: CASSQGAETQYF.

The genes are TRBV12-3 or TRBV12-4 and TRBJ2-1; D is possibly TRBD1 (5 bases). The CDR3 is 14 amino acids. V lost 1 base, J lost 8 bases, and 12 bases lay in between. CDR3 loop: CASSLGGRADEQFF. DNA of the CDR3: TGTGCCAGCAGTTTAGGGGGCCGGGCGGATGAGCAGTTCTTC.

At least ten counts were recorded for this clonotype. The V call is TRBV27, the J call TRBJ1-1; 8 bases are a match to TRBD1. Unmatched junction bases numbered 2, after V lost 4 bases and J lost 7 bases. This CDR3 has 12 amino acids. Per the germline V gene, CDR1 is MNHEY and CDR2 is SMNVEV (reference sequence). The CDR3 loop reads CASSYRGGEAFF. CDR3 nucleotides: TGTGCCAGCAGTTACAGGGGGGGTGAAGCTTTCTTT.

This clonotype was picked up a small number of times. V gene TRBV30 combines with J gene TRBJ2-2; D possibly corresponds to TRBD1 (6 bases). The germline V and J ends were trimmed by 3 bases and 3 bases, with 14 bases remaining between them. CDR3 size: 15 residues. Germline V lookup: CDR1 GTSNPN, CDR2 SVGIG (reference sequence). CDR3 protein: CAWRAGVHDTGELFF. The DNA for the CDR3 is TGTGCCTGGAGGGCAGGGGTTCACGACACCGGGGAGCTGTTTTTT. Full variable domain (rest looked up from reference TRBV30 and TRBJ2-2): SQTIHQWPATLVQPVGSPLSLECTVEGTSNPNLYWYRQAAGRGLQLLFYSVGIGQISSEVPQNLSASRPQDRQFILSSKKLLLSDSGFYLCAWRAGVHDTGELFFGEGSRLTVL.

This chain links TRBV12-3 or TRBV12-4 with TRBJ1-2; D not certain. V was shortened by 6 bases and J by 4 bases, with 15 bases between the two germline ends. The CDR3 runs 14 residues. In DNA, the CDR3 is TGTGCCAGCAGCCCCGACGGGCGGGGCTATGGCTACACCTTC. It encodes CASSPDGRGYGYTF.

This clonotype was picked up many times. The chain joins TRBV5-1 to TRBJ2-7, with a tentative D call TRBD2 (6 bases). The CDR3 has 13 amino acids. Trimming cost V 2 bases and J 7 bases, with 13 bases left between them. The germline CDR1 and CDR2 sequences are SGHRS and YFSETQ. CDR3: CASSLAGLWEQYF. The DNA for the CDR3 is TGCGCCAGCAGCTTAGCGGGCCTCTGGGAGCAGTACTTC.

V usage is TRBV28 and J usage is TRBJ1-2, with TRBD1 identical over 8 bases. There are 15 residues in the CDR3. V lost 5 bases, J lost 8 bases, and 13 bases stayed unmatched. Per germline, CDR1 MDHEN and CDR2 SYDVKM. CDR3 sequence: CASSMGDRPHLGYTF. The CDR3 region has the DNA TGTGCCAGCAGTATGGGGGACAGGCCCCACCTAGGCTACACCTTC.

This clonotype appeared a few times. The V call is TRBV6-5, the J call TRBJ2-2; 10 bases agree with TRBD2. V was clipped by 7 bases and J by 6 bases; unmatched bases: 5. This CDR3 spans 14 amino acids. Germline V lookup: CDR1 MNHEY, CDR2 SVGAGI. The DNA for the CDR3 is TGTGCCAGCAAAAGCGGGGGGGCATCCGGGGAGCTGTTTTTT. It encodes CASKSGGASGELFF.

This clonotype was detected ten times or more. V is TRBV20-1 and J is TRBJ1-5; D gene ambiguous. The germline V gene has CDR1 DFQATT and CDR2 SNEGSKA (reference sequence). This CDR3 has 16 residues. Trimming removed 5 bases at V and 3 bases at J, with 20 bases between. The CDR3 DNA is TGCAGTGCTCATTCGGGCAGCCCTTCAGTCAATCAGCCCCAGCATTTT. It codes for CSAHSGSPSVNQPQHF.

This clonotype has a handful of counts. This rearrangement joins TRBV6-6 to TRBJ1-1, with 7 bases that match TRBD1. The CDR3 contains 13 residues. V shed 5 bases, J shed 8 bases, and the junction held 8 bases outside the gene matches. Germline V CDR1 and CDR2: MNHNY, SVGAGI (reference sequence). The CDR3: CASSGQVVEEAFF. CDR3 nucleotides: TGTGCCAGCAGTGGACAGGTTGTGGAAGAAGCTTTCTTT.

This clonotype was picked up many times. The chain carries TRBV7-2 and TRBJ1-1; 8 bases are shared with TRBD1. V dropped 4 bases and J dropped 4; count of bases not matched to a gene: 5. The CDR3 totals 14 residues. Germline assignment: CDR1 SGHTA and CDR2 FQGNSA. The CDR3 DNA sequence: TGTGCCAGCAGCTCAACAGGGGGAGGCACTGAAGCTTTCTTT. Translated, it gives CASSSTGGGTEAFF.